The 9 T cell receptor beta chains below all came from one sample that was sequenced in a study of graft-versus-host responses after intestinal transplantation. Some clones are missing from TCRdb's copy, which holds only in-frame ones; the method was immunoSEQ multiplex PCR. Of some 140,000 clones in the sample, 85% to 95% were seen once. For these receptors, no antigen is known. Sample: unstimulated CD4+ T cells sorted from spleen or lymph node cells, taken before intestinal transplant. The receptors shown here come from a human donor who received an intestinal transplant.

J is TRBJ1-2 and V is TRBV7-9; D is perhaps TRBD1 (6 bases). This CDR3 has 14 amino acids. With 5 bases removed from V and 2 bases from J, the gap between germline ends came to 12 bases. Germline V gene sequence: CDR1 SEHNR, CDR2 FQNEAQ (reference sequence). Written as DNA, the CDR3 is TGTGCCAGCAGCCCACGGGACACGAACTATGGCTACACCTTC. Translating gives CASSPRDTNYGYTF.

This rearrangement joins TRBV7-2 to TRBJ2-1; 9 bases line up with TRBD2. J lost 9 bases, V lost 5 bases, and 5 bases had no gene match. The CDR3 runs to 13 residues. Germline V gene lookup returns CDR1 SGHTA and CDR2 FQGNSA. Written as DNA, the CDR3 is TGTGCCAGCAGCGTTAATAGCGGGAGTGAGCAGTTCTTC. Translation: CASSVNSGSEQFF.

This chain joins TRBV28 and TRBJ1-2; D is perhaps TRBD1 (6 bases). The V end was cut by 2 bases, the J end by 6 bases, with 10 bases between. The germline V gene encodes CDR1 MDHEN and CDR2 SYDVKM. The CDR3 consists of 13 residues. The chain's CDR3 is CASSLIQGHGYTF. The CDR3 DNA follows: TGTGCCAGCAGTTTAATACAGGGTCATGGCTACACCTTC.

The chain combines TRBV28 with TRBJ2-7; D call uncertain. The germline V gene has CDR1 MDHEN and CDR2 SYDVKM. The CDR3 covers 14 residues. Trimming took off 5 bases at V and 0 bases at J, with 11 bases between the two ends. This CDR3 is CASSTRSSSYEQYF. The CDR3 nucleotides are TGTGCCAGCAGTACTCGGTCGAGCTCCTACGAGCAGTACTTC.

The CDR3 nucleotides are TGTGCCAGCAGTTTAAGGTATCGGGATGAGCAGTTCTTC. Protein: CASSLRYRDEQFF. The chain recombines TRBV27 with TRBJ2-1; D is uncertain. This CDR3 has 13 amino acids. The ends were cut back, 2 bases at V and 8 bases at J, with 10 bases in the middle. Germline-derived CDR1 and CDR2 are MNHEY and SMNVEV (reference sequence).

This chain uses TRBV5-1 with TRBJ2-2; TRBD1 matches at 8 bases. Germline V gives CDR1 SGHRS, CDR2 YFSETQ. The V gene end was trimmed by 0 bases and the J gene end by 1 base; junction bases not matched to a gene: 8. The CDR3 is 18 residues long. The CDR3 sequence is CASSLAAGGMGNTGELFF. The CDR3 DNA reads TGCGCCAGCAGCTTGGCTGCAGGGGGCATGGGGAACACCGGGGAGCTGTTTTTT. The whole variable domain, filled in from reference TRBV5-1 and TRBJ2-2, reads KAGVTQTPRYLIKTRGQQVTLSCSPISGHRSVSWYQQTPGQGLQFLFEYFSETQRNKGNFPGRFSGRQFSNSRSEMNVSTLELGDSALYLCASSLAAGGMGNTGELFFGEGSRLTVL.

The chain couples TRBV7-2 to TRBJ2-5; 13 nucleotides line up with TRBD2. Gene TRBJ2-7 matches the end of the DNA better, so the J call may be wrong. The CDR3 sequence is 15 residues long. Germline CDR1 is SGHTA and CDR2 is FQGNSA. The CDR3 bases are TGTGCCAGCAGCTTCACCGGGACTAGCGGGATCGAGCAGTACTTC. Translation gives CASSFTGTSGIEQYF.

The chain carries TRBV11-2 and TRBJ2-7, with 8 bases identical to TRBD1. Germline V CDR1 and CDR2: SGHAT, FQNNGV. This CDR3 is built from 15 residues. The trim removed 5 bases at V and 4 bases at J, leaving 10 bases unmatched. The CDR3 here is CASSPKRTGKYEQYF. The CDR3 DNA follows: TGTGCCAGCAGCCCAAAGAGGACAGGGAAATACGAGCAGTACTTC.

The V and J genes are TRBV27 and TRBJ1-4, with a tentative D call TRBD1 (6 bases). Trimming removed 8 bases at V and 7 bases at J, with 14 bases between. Germline V lookup: CDR1 MNHEY, CDR2 SMNVEV (reference sequence). There are 13 residues in the CDR3. The CDR3 protein is CASPGGQSEKLFF. Written as DNA, the CDR3 is TGTGCCAGCCCGGGGGGACAAAGTGAAAAACTGTTTTTT.